The clone carrying this T cell receptor beta chain was detected many times. What it binds is unknown. This sample was included in a study of regulatory T cells in long-lasting Graves disease. With iRepertoire HTBI primers and Arm-PCR of CDR3 regions, TCR beta libraries were built. TCRdb called the multiplex PCR reads again in MiXCR, with one record for every CDR3 protein. The sample includes about 470,000 distinct CDR3 sequences, roughly a fifth seen only once; the top ten take roughly 7.7%. This CDR3 is 14 amino acids long. The V gene end was trimmed by 6 bases and the J gene end by 0 bases; junction bases not matched to a gene: 3. Germline-derived CDR1 and CDR2 are MDHEN and SYDVKM. Regarding the study as a whole: For persistent Graves' patients, TCR diversity was lower than for newly diagnosed ones. Fewer public clonotypes were shared by new patients (966) than by persistent patients (2,741). Preferential use of TRBV28, TRBJ1-2 and TRBJ2-5 was seen in persistent disease.

Time point indicated: persistent/refractory GD, antithyroid drugs over 5 years with positive TRAb. With RNA extracted from PBMCs as input, the TCR library was made. Diagnosis followed American Thyroid Association guidelines for Graves' disease. This sequence originates from a female donor with Graves disease. The source material was peripheral blood mononuclear cells (PBMCs), sampled when the disease was refractory, from a patient treated with antithyroid drugs. J is TRBJ2-7 and V is TRBV28; TRBD1 matches at 9 bases. The DNA of the CDR3 is TGTGCCAGCAGGGGACAGGGAGGCTCCTACGAGCAGTACTTC. Amino acids: CASRGQGGSYEQYF.